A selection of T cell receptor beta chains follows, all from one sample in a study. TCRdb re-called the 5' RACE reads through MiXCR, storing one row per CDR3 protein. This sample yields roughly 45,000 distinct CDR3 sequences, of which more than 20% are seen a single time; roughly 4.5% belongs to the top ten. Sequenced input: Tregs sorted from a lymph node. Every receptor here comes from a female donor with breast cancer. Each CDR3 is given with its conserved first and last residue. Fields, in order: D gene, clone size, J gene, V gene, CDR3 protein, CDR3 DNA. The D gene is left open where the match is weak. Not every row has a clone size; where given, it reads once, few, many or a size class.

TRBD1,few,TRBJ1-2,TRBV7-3,CASSQGTGNYGYTF,TGTGCCAGCAGCCAGGGGACAGGCAACTATGGCTACACCTTC
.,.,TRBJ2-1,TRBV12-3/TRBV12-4,CASSLSDRYNEQFF,TGTGCCAGCAGTTTAAGTGACAGGTACAATGAGCAGTTCTTC
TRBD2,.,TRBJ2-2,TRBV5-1,CASSPRTSGDGELFF,TGCGCCAGCAGCCCGCGGACTAGCGGTGACGGGGAGCTGTTTTTT
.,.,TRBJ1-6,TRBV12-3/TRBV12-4,CASSPLRPYNSPLHF,TGTGCCAGCAGTCCGCTTCGGCCCTATAATTCACCCCTCCACTTT
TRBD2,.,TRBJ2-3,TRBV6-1,CASSPPTSGSGADTQYF,TGTGCCAGCAGCCCCCCGACTAGCGGGAGTGGGGCAGATACGCAGTATTTT
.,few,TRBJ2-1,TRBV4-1,CASSQVTPSYNEQFF,TGCGCCAGCAGCCAAGTGACCCCCTCCTACAATGAGCAGTTCTTC
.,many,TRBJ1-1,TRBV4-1,CASSQEWANTEAFF,TGCGCCAGCAGCCAAGAATGGGCGAACACTGAAGCTTTCTTT
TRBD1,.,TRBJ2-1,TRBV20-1,CSALGDSYNEQFF,TGCAGTGCCCTCGGGGACAGTTACAATGAGCAGTTCTTC
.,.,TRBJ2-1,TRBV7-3,CASSLNTGTTNEQFF,TGTGCCAGCAGCTTAAATACCGGGACAACGAATGAGCAGTTCTTC
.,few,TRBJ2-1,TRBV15,CATSRKVANNEQFF,TGTGCCACCAGCAGAAAGGTAGCGAACAATGAGCAGTTCTTC
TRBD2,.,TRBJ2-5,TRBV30,CAWSVRGGTGETQYF,TGTGCCTGGAGTGTACGCGGGGGGACTGGGGAGACCCAGTACTTC
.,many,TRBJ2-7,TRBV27,CASRTVRSYEQYF,TGTGCCAGCAGGACGGTTAGATCCTACGAGCAGTACTTC
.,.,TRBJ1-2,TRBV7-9,CASGNGGGYTF,TGTGCCAGCGGAAACGGGGGAGGCTACACCTTC
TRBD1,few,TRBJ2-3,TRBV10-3,CAISERDSSTDTQYF,TGTGCCATCAGTGAGCGGGACAGTAGCACAGATACGCAGTATTTT
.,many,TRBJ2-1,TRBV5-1,CASSLSYDRNNEQFF,TGCGCCAGCAGCTTGAGTTACGACAGGAACAATGAGCAGTTCTTC
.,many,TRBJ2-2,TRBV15,CATSRDALATGRELFF,TGTGCCACCAGCAGAGATGCCCTAGCCACCGGGCGGGAGCTGTTTTTT
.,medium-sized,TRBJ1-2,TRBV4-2,CASSQEGGYTF,TGTGCCAGCAGCCAAGAGGGGGGCTACACCTTC
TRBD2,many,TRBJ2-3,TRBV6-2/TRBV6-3,CASSYGGRADTQYF,TGTGCCAGCAGTTACGGTGGGAGGGCAGATACGCAGTATTTT
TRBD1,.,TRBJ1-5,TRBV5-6,CASSLTGGNQPQHF,TGTGCCAGCAGCTTGACAGGGGGCAATCAGCCCCAGCATTTT
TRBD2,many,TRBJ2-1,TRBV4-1,CASSRRGDNEQFF,TGCGCCAGCAGCCGGCGGGGGGACAATGAGCAGTTCTTC
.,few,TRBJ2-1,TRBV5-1,CASTPSWGAENEQFF,TGCGCCAGCACCCCGTCGTGGGGAGCGGAAAATGAGCAGTTCTTC
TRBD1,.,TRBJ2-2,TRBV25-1,CASTPKRGTGDDFGELFF,TGTGCCAGCACCCCGAAAAGGGGAACAGGGGATGATTTCGGGGAGCTGTTTTTT